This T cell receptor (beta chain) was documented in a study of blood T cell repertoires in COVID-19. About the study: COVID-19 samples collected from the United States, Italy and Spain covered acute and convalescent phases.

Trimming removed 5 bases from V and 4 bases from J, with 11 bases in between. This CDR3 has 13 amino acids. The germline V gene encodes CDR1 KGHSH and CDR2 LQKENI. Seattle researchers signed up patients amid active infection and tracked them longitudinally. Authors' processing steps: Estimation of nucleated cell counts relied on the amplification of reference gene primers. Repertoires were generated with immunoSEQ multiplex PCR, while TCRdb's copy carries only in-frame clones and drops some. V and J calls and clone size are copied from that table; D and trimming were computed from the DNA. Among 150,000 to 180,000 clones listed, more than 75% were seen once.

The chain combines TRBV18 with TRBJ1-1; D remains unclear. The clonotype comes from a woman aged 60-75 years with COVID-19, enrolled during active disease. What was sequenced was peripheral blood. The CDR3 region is CASSVIGVTEAFF. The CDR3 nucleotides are TGTGCCAGCTCAGTTATCGGGGTCACTGAAGCTTTCTTT.